These T cell receptor beta chains were read from a single sample in a study of human T cells and chemical hapten exposure. TCRdb reprocessed the RACE reads via MiXCR and lists one record per CDR3 protein. The sample lists approximately 82,000 distinct CDR3 sequences; 6.6% were seen once. The source material was whole blood, sampled in connection with sensitization to the hapten diphenylcyclopropenone (DPC). All receptors derive from a woman in her 30s with alopecia areata. Some clones in this sample may be carry-over from other donors' samples. Each CDR3 is given with its conserved first and last residue. Each record gives: V gene, J gene, CDR3 length, D gene, clone size, CDR3 DNA, CDR3 protein. The D gene is left open where the match is weak. Part of the rows lack a size; the others show once, few, many or a class for expanded clones.

>TRBV10-3|TRBJ2-1|15|TRBD1|many
TGTGCCATCAGCGTAGACAGGGAACCCTACAATGAGCAGTTCTTC
CAISVDREPYNEQFF
>TRBV24-1|TRBJ1-2|13|-|-
TGTGCCACCAGTGAGGCCAGCTTCGCTGGCTACACCTTC
CATSEASFAGYTF
>TRBV6-5|TRBJ2-3|16|TRBD2|-
TGTGCCAGCACCATAACTCTAGCGGGGGGCACAGATACGCAGTATTTT
CASTITLAGGTDTQYF
>TRBV7-9|TRBJ2-5|16|TRBD1|many
TGTGCCAGCAGCTTAGGGGACAGGGGGCTCCAAGAGACCCAGTACTTC
CASSLGDRGLQETQYF
>TRBV3-1|TRBJ2-3|13|-|many
TGTGCCAGCAGTAATGCCGGCACAGATACGCAGTATTTT
CASSNAGTDTQYF
>TRBV2|TRBJ1-1|13|-|many
TGTGCCAGCAAGTTTGGGGAGGACACTGAAGCTTTCTTT
CASKFGEDTEAFF
>TRBV6-5|TRBJ1-1|16|TRBD1|-
TGTGCCAGCAGTTACGGGACAGGGATTCTGGACACTGAAGCTTTCTTT
CASSYGTGILDTEAFF
>TRBV7-8|TRBJ2-3|15|-|many
TGTGCCAGCAGTCCACTAGTGGGTAGCACAGATACGCAGTATTTT
CASSPLVGSTDTQYF
>TRBV20-1|TRBJ2-7|12|-|-
TGCAGTGCTCGAAGGGAGACCCACGAGCAGTACTTC
CSARRETHEQYF
>TRBV6-6|TRBJ2-3|14|TRBD1|-
TGTGCCAGCAGTTACGACAGGGGGGTTGATACGCAGTATTTT
CASSYDRGVDTQYF
>TRBV6-1|TRBJ1-5|13|-|few
TGTGCCAGCAGTGCAATACAGGGTCAGCCCCAGCATTTT
CASSAIQGQPQHF
>TRBV9|TRBJ1-1|14|TRBD1|many
TGTGCCAGCAGCGGGGGACAGGGGGACACTGAAGCTTTCTTT
CASSGGQGDTEAFF
>TRBV18|TRBJ1-2|15|-|many
TGTGCCAGCTCACCAAGCCCGGGGCTGAGCTATGGCTACACCTTC
CASSPSPGLSYGYTF
>TRBV12-3/TRBV12-4|TRBJ1-6|15|-|few
TGTGCCAGCAGTGTTTTTGGGGGGCCTAATTCACCCCTCCACTTT
CASSVFGGPNSPLHF
>TRBV5-6|TRBJ2-4|15|-|many
TGTGCCAGCAGCTTTGGGGGACTAGCCAAAAACATTCAGTACTTC
CASSFGGLAKNIQYF
>TRBV15|TRBJ1-1|17|TRBD1|-
TGTGCCACCAGCAGAGACCGATGGACAGGGCAAAAGACTGAAGCTTTCTTT
CATSRDRWTGQKTEAFF
>TRBV6-5|TRBJ2-2|15|-|many
TGTGCCAGCAGCCGCCGGACACCGAACACCGGGGAGCTGTTTTTT
CASSRRTPNTGELFF
>TRBV10-1|TRBJ2-2|12|-|many
TGCGCCAGCAGTCAACAGGGCGGGGAGCTGTTTTTT
CASSQQGGELFF
>TRBV6-5|TRBJ1-2|15|TRBD1|-
TGTGCCAGCAGTCAAATGACAGGGGGTATGGGTGGCTACACCTTC
CASSQMTGGMGGYTF
>TRBV6-4|TRBJ1-5|14|-|-
TGTGCCAGCAGTGAAGATTGGGTAGACCAGCCCCAGCATTTT
CASSEDWVDQPQHF
>TRBV10-3|TRBJ2-1|18|-|few
TGTGCCATCAGTGATGCGCCCCACGCAGGGGGGCTTCCCAATGAGCAGTTCTTC
CAISDAPHAGGLPNEQFF
>TRBV20-1|TRBJ1-3|13|-|-
TGCAGTGCTCAAAGGGGCTCTGGAAACACCATATATTTT
CSAQRGSGNTIYF